One sample yielded the 21 T cell receptor beta chains listed below, sequenced in a study of tissue T cells after allogeneic stem cell transplantation. Assay used: immunoSEQ multiplex PCR; TCRdb lists only in-frame clones, some missing. The sample contains some 48,000 clones, roughly four fifths of which appear only once. Sequencing used sorted cells pooled from one or two spleens. These receptor sequences come from a pool of C57BL/6 mice in good health.

Regarding this clone: The gene names here belong to mouse. The sequence runs out 1 residue before the end of the CDR3; the remainder is reconstructed from the germline J gene. The rearrangement joins TRBV13-1 to TRBJ2-7; 11 bases are shared with TRBD1. The CDR3 has 12 residues. Unmatched junction bases numbered 2, after V lost 6 bases and J lost 6 bases. Germline CDR1 NSHNY, CDR2 SYGAGN. The CDR3 region is CASTDRGREQYF. The CDR3 bases that were read are TGTGCCAGCACGGACAGGGGGCGTGAACAGTAC.

With respect to this clone: The genes are named according to mouse. The read falls 1 residue short of the CDR3 end, and the missing part is taken from the germline J gene. The chain employs TRBV4 and TRBJ2-2; 8 bases map to TRBD2. The CDR3 has 15 amino acids. V lost 5 bases to trimming and J lost 2 bases; unmatched junction nucleotides: 4. CDR1 LGHDT and CDR2 YNNKQL come from the germline V gene (reference sequence). CDR3 sequence reads: CASSRAGGNTGQLYF. The CDR3 bases that were read are TGTGCCAGCAGCCGGGCTGGGGGGAACACCGGGCAGCTCTAC.

Of note for this clone: Any gene name here is a mouse gene name. Read sequence stops 1 residue before the CDR3 end, and the germline J gene provides the missing end. The gene calls are TRBV19 and TRBJ1-1, with 8 bases matching TRBD1. CDR1 is FNHDT, CDR2 SITEND, per germline (reference sequence). CDR3 length equals 15 residues. V lost 2 bases and J lost 3; bases outside the gene matches: 6. CDR3 loop: CASSMPRGRDTEVFF. The sequenced part of the CDR3 DNA is TGTGCCAGCAGTATGCCCAGGGGGCGGGACACAGAAGTCTTC.

There are a few counts of this clone. Mouse names are used for the genes. The CDR3 end is not reached by the read, which stops 1 residue before it; the germline J gene fills it in. The chain combines TRBV13-1 with TRBJ1-5; D possibly corresponds to TRBD1 (5 bases). V lost 2 bases to trimming and J lost 3 bases, with 9 bases between them. Germline V CDR1 and CDR2: NSHNY, SYGAGN. This CDR3 is built from 14 residues. The DNA read from the CDR3 is TGTGCCAGCAGTGACAGGGAGTCCAACCAGGCTCCGCTT. Residues: CASSDRESNQAPL. The complete CDR3 sequence is CASSDRESNQAPLF. The entire variable domain, with the rest obtained from reference TRBV13-1 and TRBJ1-5, is as follows: EAAVTQSPRNKVTVTGGNVTLSCRQTNSHNYMYWYRQDTGHGLRLIHYSYGAGNLRIGDVPDGYKATRTTQEDFFLLLELASPSQTSLYFCASSDRESNQAPLFGEGTRLSVL.

On this clone: The genes and germline here are from mouse. CDR3 in amino acids: CASSDAWGNSPLYF. Incomplete CDR3 DNA: TGTGCCAGCAGTGATGCATGGGGAAATTCGCCCCTCTAC. The chain links TRBV13-1 to TRBJ1-6; D remains unclear. The read halts 1 residue ahead of the CDR3 end, with the missing end drawn from the germline J gene. TRBJ1-6 qualifies as an ORF whose function is uncertain. Germline values: CDR1 NSHNY, CDR2 SYGAGN. Trimming took off 0 bases at V and 7 bases at J, with 8 bases between the two ends. The CDR3 consists of 14 residues.

A remark on this clone: The genes and germline here are from mouse. Sequencing ends 1 residue short of the CDR3 end; the germline J gene provides the rest. V gene TRBV1 combines with J gene TRBJ1-4; D perhaps matches TRBD1 (6 bases). Germline lookup yields CDR1 NSQYPW and CDR2 LRSPGD (reference sequence). V was clipped by 3 bases and J by 1 base, with 6 bases between them. The CDR3 is 14 amino acids. Incomplete CDR3 DNA: TGCACCTGCAGTGCGGGACATTCCAACGAAAGATTATTT. Amino acids: CTCSAGHSNERLF. The full CDR3 sequence reads CTCSAGHSNERLFF.

On this clone: The gene symbols are mouse symbols. CDR3 loop: CASRDNSAETLYF. Incomplete CDR3 DNA: TGTGCCAGCAGGGACAATAGTGCAGAAACGCTGTAT. The genes are TRBV19 and TRBJ2-3, with a tentative D call TRBD1 (5 bases). The read comes to an end 1 residue before the CDR3 does, leaving the germline J gene to fill in the end. Germline lookup yields CDR1 FNHDT and CDR2 SITEND (reference sequence). Trimming took 5 bases from V and 0 from J, leaving 7 bases between them. The CDR3 is 13 residues long.

With regard to this clone: Gene names and germline refer to mouse. The read is 1 residue too short to cover the CDR3 end, so that end is filled in from the germline J gene. V and J are TRBV1 and TRBJ2-5, with 8 bases lining up with TRBD2. V lost 1 base to trimming and J lost 6 bases; unmatched junction nucleotides: 3. There are 14 residues in the CDR3. Germline V lookup: CDR1 NSQYPW, CDR2 LRSPGD (reference sequence). CDR3 loop: CTCSAGGGGDTQYF. The sequenced part of the CDR3 DNA is TGCACCTGCAGTGCAGGGGGGGGCGGGGACACCCAGTAC. Filled out from reference TRBV1 and TRBJ2-5, the complete variable domain reads VTLLEQNPRWRLVPRGQAVNLRCILKNSQYPWMSWYQQDLQKQLQWLFTLRSPGDKEVKSLPGADYLATRVTDTELRLQVANMSQGRTLYCTCSAGGGGDTQYFGPGTRLLVL.

Remarks on this clone: Mouse germline and gene names are used. Coverage ceases 1 residue before the CDR3 finishes, and the germline J gene fills in the end. V and J are TRBV16 and TRBJ2-7, with D unclear. The germline V and J ends were trimmed by 0 bases and 4 bases, with 4 bases remaining between them. Germline V gene data show CDR1 as SGHSA and CDR2 as FRNQAP. CDR3 length: 12 amino acids. Incomplete CDR3 DNA: TGTGCAAGCAGCTTAGACAGATATGAACAGTAC. Its protein is CASSLDRYEQY. The entire CDR3 is CASSLDRYEQYF.

About this clone: Germline and genes here are mouse. The read terminates 1 residue ahead of where the CDR3 ends, so the germline J gene completes it. This rearrangement joins TRBV13-3 to TRBJ2-5, with 11 bases that match TRBD2. This CDR3 is 18 amino acids long. The ends lost 5 bases at V and 0 bases at J; junction bases unmatched: 11. Germline V gene lookup returns CDR1 NNHDY and CDR2 SYVADS. The CDR3 is CASRAHGLGGPNQDTQYF. Partial CDR3 DNA: TGTGCCAGCAGGGCCCACGGACTGGGGGGACCTAACCAAGACACCCAGTAC.

A remark on this clone: Mouse names are used for the genes. Sequencing ends 1 residue short of the CDR3 end; the germline J gene provides the rest. The V gene is TRBV4, the J gene TRBJ1-6, with D possibly TRBD1 on 6 matching bases. TRBJ1-6 counts as an open reading frame of uncertain function. From germline, CDR1 is LGHDT and CDR2 YNNKQL (reference sequence). The CDR3 has 14 amino acids. Trimming pared 5 bases from V and 3 bases from J, leaving 8 bases between. The CDR3 bases that were read are TGTGCCAGCAGCCGGGACAACTATAATTCGCCCCTCTAC. Its protein product is CASSRDNYNSPLY. The entire CDR3 is CASSRDNYNSPLYF.

Comments on this clone: Mouse names are used for the genes. The read terminates 1 residue before the CDR3 end, so the remaining end is supplied by the germline J gene. The same CDR3 also results from other DNA sequences found in this sample. This sequence joins TRBV13-1 and TRBJ1-3, with D uncertain. The CDR3 extends over 11 amino acids. Trimming took 0 bases from V and 6 from J, leaving 1 base between them. Germline lookup yields CDR1 NSHNY and CDR2 SYGAGN. The CDR3 is CASSDVNTLYF. The sequenced CDR3 bases are TGTGCCAGCAGTGATGTAAATACGCTCTAT.

A note on this clone: The germline and genes are mouse ones. CDR3: CASSAGQGAHERLFF. Incomplete CDR3 DNA: TGTGCAAGCAGCGCCGGACAGGGGGCACACGAAAGATTATTT. The V and J genes are TRBV16 and TRBJ1-4; 11 bases line up with TRBD1. Sequencing ends 1 residue short of the CDR3 end; the germline J gene provides the rest. Germline V gene sequence: CDR1 SGHSA, CDR2 FRNQAP. The CDR3 totals 15 residues. Germline trimming cut 5 bases from V and 6 bases from J; bases unmatched to any gene: 5.

This clone has just a few counts. Mouse gene names apply. The read ends 1 residue shy of where the CDR3 ends; the end is completed using the germline J gene. V and J are TRBV13-2 and TRBJ2-7, with 8 bases aligning to TRBD1. V was pared by 2 bases and J by 7 bases, with 2 bases of the junction left unmatched. The CDR3 consists of 12 residues. The V gene's germline CDR1 is NNHNN and CDR2 SYGAGS (reference sequence). The covered CDR3 bases are TGTGCCAGCGGTGAACACAGGGGGGAACAGTAC. It yields the protein CASGEHRGEQY. The complete CDR3 reads CASGEHRGEQYF.

Notes on this clone: Gene names are the mouse ones. The read halts 1 residue ahead of the CDR3 end, with the missing end drawn from the germline J gene. The chain has TRBV3 and TRBJ2-3, with D perhaps being TRBD1 or TRBD2 (6 bases each). The CDR3 contains 15 residues. Germline V gene sequence: CDR1 SNHLY, CDR2 FYNGKV (reference sequence). The V and J ends lost 0 bases and 0 bases respectively, with 7 bases between them. The CDR3 spells CASSLAGASAETLYF. The sequenced CDR3 bases are TGTGCCAGCAGCTTAGCGGGGGCGAGTGCAGAAACGCTGTAT.

With respect to this clone: Gene labels here are mouse ones. Coverage ceases 1 residue before the CDR3 finishes, and the germline J gene fills in the end. V and J are TRBV2 and TRBJ1-1; D is possibly TRBD1 (6 bases). V lost 0 bases, J lost 5 bases, and 13 bases lay in between. The CDR3 is made up of 15 amino acids. Germline-derived CDR1 and CDR2 are LGHNA and YSYQKL. The sequenced part of the CDR3 DNA is TGTGCCAGCAGCCAAGATAGCAGGGGTGGGACAGAAGTCTTC. Amino acids: CASSQDSRGGTEVF. The whole CDR3 region reads CASSQDSRGGTEVFF.

In regard to this clone: Genes here carry mouse names. The read falls 1 residue short of the CDR3 end, and the missing part is taken from the germline J gene. Other DNA variants within this sample encode the same CDR3. The gene calls are TRBV2 and TRBJ1-1, with D perhaps TRBD1 (5 bases). Germline lookup yields CDR1 LGHNA and CDR2 YSYQKL. The V gene lost 0 bases and the J gene lost 4 bases, with 9 bases spanning the gap. The CDR3 has 14 residues. This chain's CDR3 is CASSQEGGGTEVFF. The part of the CDR3 DNA that was read is TGTGCCAGCAGCCAAGAGGGGGGAGGCACAGAAGTCTTC.

To note about this clone: Any gene name here is a mouse gene name. The read ends 1 residue shy of where the CDR3 ends; the end is completed using the germline J gene. The same CDR3 arises from other DNA sequences in this sample as well. The chain is built from TRBV19 and TRBJ2-5; D is possibly TRBD1 (5 bases). CDR1 FNHDT and CDR2 SITEND come from the germline V gene (reference sequence). This CDR3 is 13 amino acids long. V was pared by 0 bases and J by 3 bases, with 5 bases between. The CDR3 is CASSIGQQDTQYF. The part of the CDR3 DNA that was read is TGTGCCAGCAGTATAGGACAGCAAGACACCCAGTAC.

A remark on this clone: Gene and germline names: mouse. The read terminates 1 residue before the CDR3 end, so the remaining end is supplied by the germline J gene. The V and J genes are TRBV13-1 and TRBJ2-1; TRBD2 matches at 10 bases. The CDR3 has 16 amino acids. In germline, CDR1 is NSHNY, CDR2 SYGAGN. After removal of 3 bases from V and 1 base from J, the junction contained 4 bases not matched to a gene. CDR3: CASSVSLGGNYAEQFF. CDR3 bases read: TGTGCCAGCAGTGTCTCACTGGGGGGGAACTATGCTGAGCAGTTC.

A remark on this clone: Mouse gene names apply. From the germline J gene comes the end of the CDR3, since the read stops 1 residue before it. This chain links TRBV13-2 with TRBJ2-1; possible D gene TRBD1, 7 bases. Germline V gene lookup returns CDR1 NNHNN and CDR2 SYGAGS (reference sequence). The V end lost 0 bases, the J end lost 7 bases, and 14 bases lay between the germline ends. There are 15 residues in the CDR3. CDR3 DNA, as far as it was read: TGTGCCAGCGGTGATGGGAGGGGGCGCGGGGCTGAGCAGTTC. It encodes CASGDGRGRGAEQF. The CDR3 as a whole reads CASGDGRGRGAEQFF.

Comments on this clone: These gene names are mouse names. The read falls 1 residue short of the CDR3 end, and the missing part is taken from the germline J gene. V is TRBV15 and J is TRBJ2-7; 11 bases line up with TRBD2. The CDR3 contains 14 residues. The ends lost 6 bases at V and 4 bases at J; junction bases unmatched: 5. CDR1 SGHND and CDR2 FRSKSL come from the germline V gene. CDR3 amino acids: CASSRDWGRYEQYF. CDR3 bases read: TGTGCCAGCAGCAGGGACTGGGGGCGATATGAACAGTAC.